The present T cell receptor (beta chain) was sequenced within a study of graft-versus-host responses after intestinal transplantation. Study-level background: Transplants given to recipients were multivisceral, liver-intestinal, or isolated intestinal. Induction with anti-thymocyte globulin, then tacrolimus and steroids for roughly three years, was given to all recipients.

About this clone: What it recognizes is unknown.

CDR3 length: 11 residues. CDR1 and CDR2 (germline): MGHDK, SYGVNS. Trimming removed 2 bases from V and 9 bases from J, with 7 bases in between. Measured with immunoSEQ multiplex PCR; TCRdb has only the in-frame clones, and not every one. Among some 95,000 clones listed, 90% to 95% were seen once. General study findings and limits: Peak GvH clone levels in circulation were associated with early post-transplant HvG declines.

The chain carries TRBV25-1 and TRBJ1-2; D remains ambiguous. This TCR was sampled from a human donor who received an intestinal transplant. Specimen: unstimulated CD8+ T cells sorted from spleen or lymph node cells, collected before intestinal transplant. The DNA for the CDR3 is TGTGCCAGCAGTGAAGGTCACAGCTACACCTTC. This translates into CASSEGHSYTF.